The sequence of this T cell receptor (beta chain) was determined in a study of T-cell memory formation after mild COVID-19. As for the study in general: The TCR clusters were mostly specific to one donor.

V lost 5 bases and J lost 8; bases outside the gene matches: 10. The CDR3 consists of 15 residues. Germline lookup yields CDR1 LNHNV and CDR2 YYDKDF (reference sequence). A note on this clonotype: The antigen is not known.

TCRdb re-called the 5' RACE reads with MiXCR, one entry per CDR3 protein. The sample has approximately 560,000 distinct CDR3 sequences, roughly 17% seen once. Study observations and caveats: Among clones contracting day 15 to 85, CD4/CD8 was balanced, whereas later expanders leaned CD4+. The authors did not confirm SARS-CoV-2 specificity of second-wave clones peaking day 37. In pre-infection memory, a portion of responding clones appeared, which suggested that cross-reactive memory joined.

V is TRBV15 and J is TRBJ2-1; 9 bases are a match to TRBD2. This receptor was identified in an adult woman who had mild COVID-19 (a few samples of this study predate the infection). Cell type and time point are not known. The sequencing input was PBMCs or a T cell subset sorted from them (not recorded which). Here the CDR3 reads CATSAQRGESYEQFF. The CDR3 nucleotides are TGTGCCACCAGCGCGCAGCGGGGGGAATCATATGAGCAGTTCTTC.